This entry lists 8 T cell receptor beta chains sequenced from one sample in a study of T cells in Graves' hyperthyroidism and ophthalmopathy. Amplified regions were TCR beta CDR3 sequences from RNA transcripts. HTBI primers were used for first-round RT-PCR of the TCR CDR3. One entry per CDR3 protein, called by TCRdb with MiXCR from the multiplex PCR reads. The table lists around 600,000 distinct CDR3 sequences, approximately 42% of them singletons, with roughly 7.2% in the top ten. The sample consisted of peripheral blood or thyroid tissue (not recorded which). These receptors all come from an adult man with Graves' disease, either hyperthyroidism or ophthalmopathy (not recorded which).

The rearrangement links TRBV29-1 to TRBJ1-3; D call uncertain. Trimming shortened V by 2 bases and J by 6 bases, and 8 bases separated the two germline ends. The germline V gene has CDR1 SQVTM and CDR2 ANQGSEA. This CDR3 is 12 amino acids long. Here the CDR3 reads CSVEWGLNTIYF. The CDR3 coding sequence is TGCAGCGTTGAATGGGGTTTAAACACCATATATTTT.

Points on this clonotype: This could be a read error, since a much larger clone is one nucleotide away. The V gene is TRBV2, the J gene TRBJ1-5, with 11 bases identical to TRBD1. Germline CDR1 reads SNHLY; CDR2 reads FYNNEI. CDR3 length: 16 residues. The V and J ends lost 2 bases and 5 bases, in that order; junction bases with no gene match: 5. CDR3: CASSERLGQGDQPQHF. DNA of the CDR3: TGTGCCAGCAGTGAACGTCTGGGACAGGGGGATCAGCCCCAGCATTTT. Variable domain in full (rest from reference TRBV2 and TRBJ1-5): EPEVTQTPSHQVTQMGQEVILRCVPISNHLYFYWYRQILGQKVEFLVSFYNNEISEKSEIFDDQFSVERPDGSNFTLKIRSTKLEDSAMYFCASSERLGQGDQPQHFGDGTRLSIL.

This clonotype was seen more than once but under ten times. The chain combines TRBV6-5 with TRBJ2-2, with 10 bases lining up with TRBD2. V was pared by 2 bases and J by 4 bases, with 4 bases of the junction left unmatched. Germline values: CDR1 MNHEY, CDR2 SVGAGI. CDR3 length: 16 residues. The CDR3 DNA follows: TGTGCCAGCAGTTACGAAGCGGGAGGGCCCACCGGGGAGCTGTTTTTT. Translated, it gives CASSYEAGGPTGELFF.

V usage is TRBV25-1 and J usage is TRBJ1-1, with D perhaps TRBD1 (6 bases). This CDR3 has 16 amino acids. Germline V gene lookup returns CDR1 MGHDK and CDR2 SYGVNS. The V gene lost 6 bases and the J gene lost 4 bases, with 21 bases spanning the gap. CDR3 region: CASRDHPQGLGTEAFF. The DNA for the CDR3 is TGTGCCAGCAGAGACCACCCCCAGGGGTTGGGCACTGAAGCTTTCTTT. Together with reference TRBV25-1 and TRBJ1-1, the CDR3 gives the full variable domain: EADIYQTPRYLVIGTGKKITLECSQTMGHDKMYWYQQDPGMELHLIHYSYGVNSTEKGDLSSESTVSRIRTEHFPLTLESARPSHTSQYLCASRDHPQGLGTEAFFGQGTRLTVV.

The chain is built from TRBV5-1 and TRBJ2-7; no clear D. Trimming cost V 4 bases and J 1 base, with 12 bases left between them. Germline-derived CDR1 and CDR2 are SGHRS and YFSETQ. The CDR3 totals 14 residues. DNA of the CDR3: TGCGCCAGCAGCCCGGCTATTGTGTCCTACGAGCAGTACTTC. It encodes CASSPAIVSYEQYF.

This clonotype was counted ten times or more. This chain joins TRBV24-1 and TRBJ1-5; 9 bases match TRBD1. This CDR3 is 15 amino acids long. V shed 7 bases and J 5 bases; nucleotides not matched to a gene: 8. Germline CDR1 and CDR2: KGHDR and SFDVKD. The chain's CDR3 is CATSRDRVKDQPQHF. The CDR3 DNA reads TGTGCCACCAGCCGGGACAGGGTAAAGGATCAGCCCCAGCATTTT.

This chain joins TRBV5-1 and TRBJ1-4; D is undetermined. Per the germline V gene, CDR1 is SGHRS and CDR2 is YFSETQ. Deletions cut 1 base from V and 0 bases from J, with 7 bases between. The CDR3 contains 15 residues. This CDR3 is CASSLSTPTNEKLFF. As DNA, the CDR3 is TGCGCCAGCAGCTTGTCTACACCAACTAATGAAAAACTGTTTTTT.

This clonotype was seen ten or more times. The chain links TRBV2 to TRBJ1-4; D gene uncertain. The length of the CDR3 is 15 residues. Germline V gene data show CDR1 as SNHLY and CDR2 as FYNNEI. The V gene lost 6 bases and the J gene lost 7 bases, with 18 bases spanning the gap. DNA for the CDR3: TGTGCCAGCAGGGCGTCGGACTCTTTTTCTGAAAAACTGTTTTTT. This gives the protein CASRASDSFSEKLFF.